Listed here are 4 T cell receptor beta chains from one sample, sequenced in a study of blood T cells in healthy people across ages. Sample-barcoded 5' priming and a J-beta primer mix drove a second PCR of about 7 to 12 cycles. Via MiXCR, TCRdb re-called the 5' RACE reads, giving one row per CDR3 protein. The data show about 750,000 distinct CDR3 sequences, with less than 70% seen just once and about 42% held by the top ten. Material for sequencing was blood. These receptors were collected from a man older than 75 in good health.

The chain combines TRBV5-1 with TRBJ1-2; no firm D call. Germline loops: CDR1 SGHRS, CDR2 YFSETQ. V dropped 4 bases and J dropped 7 bases, with 11 bases sitting between them. This CDR3 comprises 12 residues. CDR3 in amino acids: CASSASGCGYTF. CDR3 nucleotide sequence: TGCGCCAGCAGCGCTTCGGGTTGTGGCTACACCTTC.

V and J are TRBV28 and TRBJ2-1; D gene uncertain. The CDR3 spans 14 residues. Germline values: CDR1 MDHEN, CDR2 SYDVKM. V was shortened by 2 bases and J by 13 bases, with 18 bases between the two germline ends. CDR3 residues: CASSLPEYIETQFF. The DNA for the CDR3 is TGTGCCAGCAGTTTACCAGAGTACATAGAGACCCAGTTCTTC.

V usage is TRBV9 and J usage is TRBJ2-1; TRBD2 agrees at 13 bases. The V gene's germline CDR1 is SGDLS and CDR2 YYNGEE. V gave up 4 bases and J gave up 13 bases; unmatched junction bases: 11. The CDR3 loop spans 15 amino acids. CDR3 protein: CASSTAGLAGISQFF. As DNA, the CDR3 is TGTGCCAGCAGCACGGCGGGACTAGCGGGAATTAGTCAGTTCTTC.

This chain uses TRBV29-1 with TRBJ1-2; D may be TRBD1 (5 bases). The CDR3 loop spans 14 amino acids. V lost 1 base and J lost 2, with 11 bases in between. Germline V CDR1 and CDR2: SQVTM, ANQGSEA. DNA of the CDR3: TGCAGCGTTGAAGCTGACAGCGCAAACTATGGCTACACCTTC. Amino acid sequence: CSVEADSANYGYTF.